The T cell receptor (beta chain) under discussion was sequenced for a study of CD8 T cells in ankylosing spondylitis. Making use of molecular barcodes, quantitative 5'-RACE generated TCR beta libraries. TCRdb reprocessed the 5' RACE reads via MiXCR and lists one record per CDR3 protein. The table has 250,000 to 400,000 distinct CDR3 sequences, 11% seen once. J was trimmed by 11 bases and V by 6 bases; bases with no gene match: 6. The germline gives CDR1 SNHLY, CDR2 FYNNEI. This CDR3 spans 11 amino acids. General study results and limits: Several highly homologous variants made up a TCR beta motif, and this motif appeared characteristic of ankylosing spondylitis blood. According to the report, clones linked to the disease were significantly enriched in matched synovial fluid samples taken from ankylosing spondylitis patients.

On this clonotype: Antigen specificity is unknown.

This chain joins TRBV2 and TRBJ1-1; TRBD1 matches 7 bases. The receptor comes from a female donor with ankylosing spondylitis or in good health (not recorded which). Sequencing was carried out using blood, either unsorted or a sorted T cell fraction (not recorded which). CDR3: CASRVARGAFF. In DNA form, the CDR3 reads TGTGCCAGCAGGGTCGCCAGGGGGGCTTTCTTT.